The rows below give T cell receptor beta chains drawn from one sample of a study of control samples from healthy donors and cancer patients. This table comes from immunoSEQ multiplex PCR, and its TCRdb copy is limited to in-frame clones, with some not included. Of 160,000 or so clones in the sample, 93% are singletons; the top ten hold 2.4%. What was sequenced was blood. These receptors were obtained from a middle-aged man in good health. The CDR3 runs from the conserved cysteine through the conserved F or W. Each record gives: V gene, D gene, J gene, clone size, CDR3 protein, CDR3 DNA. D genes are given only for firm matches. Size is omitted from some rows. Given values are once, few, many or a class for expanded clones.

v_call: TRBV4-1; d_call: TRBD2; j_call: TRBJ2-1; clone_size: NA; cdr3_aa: CASSQETSGRGNEQFF; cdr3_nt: TGCGCCAGCAGCCAGGAGACTAGCGGGAGGGGTAATGAGCAGTTCTTC
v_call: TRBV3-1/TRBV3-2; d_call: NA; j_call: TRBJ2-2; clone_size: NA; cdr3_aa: CASSHGGRRTGELFF; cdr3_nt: TGTGCCAGCAGCCACGGTGGACGGCGCACCGGGGAGCTGTTTTTT
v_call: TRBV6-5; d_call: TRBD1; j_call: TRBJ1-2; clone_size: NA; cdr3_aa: CASNQLWTGVRGYTF; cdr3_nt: TGTGCCAGCAATCAATTGTGGACAGGGGTGCGCGGCTACACCTTC
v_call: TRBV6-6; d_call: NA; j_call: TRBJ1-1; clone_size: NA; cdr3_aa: CASSPSGNTEAFF; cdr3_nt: TGTGCCAGCAGCCCTTCGGGTAACACTGAAGCTTTCTTT
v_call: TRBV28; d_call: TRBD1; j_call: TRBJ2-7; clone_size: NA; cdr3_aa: CASSLDRGYEQYF; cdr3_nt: TGTGCCAGCAGCCTAGACAGGGGCTACGAGCAGTACTTC
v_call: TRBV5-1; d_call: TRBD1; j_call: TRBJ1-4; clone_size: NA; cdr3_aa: CASSYRGLGSNEKLFF; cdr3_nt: TGCGCCAGCTCGTACAGGGGGCTCGGTTCTAATGAAAAACTGTTTTTT
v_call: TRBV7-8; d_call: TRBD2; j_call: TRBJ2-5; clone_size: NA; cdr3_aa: CASSLVRLRGISETQYF; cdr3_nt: TGTGCCAGCAGCTTAGTCCGCCTGCGGGGGATCTCAGAGACCCAGTACTTC
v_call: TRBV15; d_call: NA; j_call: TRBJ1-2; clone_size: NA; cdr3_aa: CATSRGARHTHRGGYTF; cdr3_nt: TGTGCCACCAGCAGAGGGGCAAGACACACCCATCGGGGTGGCTACACCTTC
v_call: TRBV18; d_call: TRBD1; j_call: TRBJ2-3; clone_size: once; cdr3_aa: CASSSGTGIDTQYF; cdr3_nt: TGTGCCAGCTCATCCGGGACAGGGATAGATACGCAGTATTTT
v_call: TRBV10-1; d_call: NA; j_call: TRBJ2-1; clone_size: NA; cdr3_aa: CASRGDSYNEQFF; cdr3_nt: TGCGCCAGCAGAGGTGACAGTTACAATGAGCAGTTCTTC
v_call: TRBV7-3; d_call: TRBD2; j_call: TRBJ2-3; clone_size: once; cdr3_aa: CASSLLPAGGTDTQYF; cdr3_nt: TGTGCCAGCAGCCTCTTGCCAGCGGGAGGCACAGATACGCAGTATTTT
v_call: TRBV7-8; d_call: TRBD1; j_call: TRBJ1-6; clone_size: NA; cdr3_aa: CASSLNRGGNSPLHF; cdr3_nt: TGTGCCAGCAGCTTAAACAGGGGGGGAAATTCACCCCTCCACTTT
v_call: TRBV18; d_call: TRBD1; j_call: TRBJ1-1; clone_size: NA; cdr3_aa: CASSPGQGARSTEAFF; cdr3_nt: TGTGCCAGCTCACCAGGACAGGGGGCTAGGAGCACTGAAGCTTTCTTT
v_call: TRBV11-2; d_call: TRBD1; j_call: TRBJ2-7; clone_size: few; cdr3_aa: CASSTRRQGAYEQYF; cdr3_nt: TGTGCCAGCAGCACCCGAAGGCAGGGGGCCTACGAGCAGTACTTC
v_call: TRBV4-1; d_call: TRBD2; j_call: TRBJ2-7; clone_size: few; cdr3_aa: CASSPGLAPRYYEQYF; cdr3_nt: TGCGCCAGCAGCCCGGGACTAGCCCCCCGGTACTACGAGCAGTACTTC
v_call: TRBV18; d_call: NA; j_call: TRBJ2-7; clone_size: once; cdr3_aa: CASSFQGGITHDF; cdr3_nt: TGTGCCAGCTCGTTTCAGGGGGGAATAACCCATGACTTC
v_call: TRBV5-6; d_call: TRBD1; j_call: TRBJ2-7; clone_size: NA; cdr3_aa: CASTTGTVSYEQYF; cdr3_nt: TGTGCCAGCACCACCGGGACAGTCTCCTACGAGCAGTACTTC
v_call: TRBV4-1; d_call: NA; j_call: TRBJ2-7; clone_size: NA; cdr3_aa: CASSPTFDGYEQYF; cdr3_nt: TGCGCCAGCAGTCCCACTTTCGACGGGTACGAGCAGTACTTC
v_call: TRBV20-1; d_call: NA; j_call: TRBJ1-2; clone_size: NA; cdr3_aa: CSASKASIDYGYTF; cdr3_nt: TGCAGTGCTAGTAAGGCTTCAATAGACTATGGCTACACCTTC
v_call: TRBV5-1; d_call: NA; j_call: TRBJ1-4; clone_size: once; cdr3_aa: CASGLGHQNEKLFF; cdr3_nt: TGCGCCAGCGGCCTTGGACACCAGAATGAAAAACTGTTTTTT
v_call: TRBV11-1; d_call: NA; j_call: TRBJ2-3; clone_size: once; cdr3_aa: CASSTRQLSSTDTQYF; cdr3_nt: TGTGCCAGCAGCACCCGACAGCTATCTAGCACAGATACGCAGTATTTT
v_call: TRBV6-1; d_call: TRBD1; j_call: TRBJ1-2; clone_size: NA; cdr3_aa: CASSEAGTGSYGYTF; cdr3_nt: TGTGCCAGCAGTGAAGCAGGGACAGGCTCCTATGGCTACACCTTC
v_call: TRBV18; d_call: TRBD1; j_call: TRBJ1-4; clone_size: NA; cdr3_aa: CASSPQLQGANEKLFF; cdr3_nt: TGTGCCAGCTCCCCGCAGTTACAGGGGGCTAATGAAAAACTGTTTTTT
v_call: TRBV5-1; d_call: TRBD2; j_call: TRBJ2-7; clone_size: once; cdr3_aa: CASSTTSGVSYEQYF; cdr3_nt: TGCGCCAGCAGCACGACTAGCGGGGTTTCCTACGAGCAGTACTTC
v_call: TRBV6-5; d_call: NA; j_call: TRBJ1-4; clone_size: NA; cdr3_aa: CASLKGVNEKLFF; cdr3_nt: TGTGCCAGCCTAAAAGGGGTTAATGAAAAACTGTTTTTT
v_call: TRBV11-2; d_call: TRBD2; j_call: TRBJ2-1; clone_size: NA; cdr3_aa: CASSLEGGRPNEQFF; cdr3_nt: TGTGCCAGCAGCTTAGAGGGCGGGAGACCCAATGAGCAGTTCTTC
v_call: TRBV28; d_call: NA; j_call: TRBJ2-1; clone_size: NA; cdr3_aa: CAARSQYNEQFF; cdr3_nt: TGTGCCGCCCGTTCGCAATACAATGAGCAGTTCTTC
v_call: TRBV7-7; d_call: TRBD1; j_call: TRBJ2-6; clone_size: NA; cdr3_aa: CASSPGTGLSGANVLTF; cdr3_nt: TGTGCTAGCAGTCCCGGGACAGGGCTATCTGGGGCCAACGTCCTGACTTTC
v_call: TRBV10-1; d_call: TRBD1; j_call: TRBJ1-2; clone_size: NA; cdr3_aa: CASSPGTGGYGYTF; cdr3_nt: TGCGCCAGCAGTCCCGGGACAGGGGGCTATGGCTACACCTTC
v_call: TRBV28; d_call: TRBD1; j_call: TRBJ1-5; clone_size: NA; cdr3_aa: CASNDKGQGRNQPQHF; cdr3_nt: TGTGCCAGCAATGATAAAGGACAGGGACGGAATCAGCCCCAGCATTTT
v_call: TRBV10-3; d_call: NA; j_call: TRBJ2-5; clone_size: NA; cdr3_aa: CAISSGPETQYF; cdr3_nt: TGTGCCATCAGTTCTGGTCCCGAGACCCAGTACTTC
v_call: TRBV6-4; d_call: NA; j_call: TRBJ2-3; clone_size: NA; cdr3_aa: CASSDSVGNTDTQYF; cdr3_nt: TGTGCCAGCAGTGACTCCGTTGGGAACACAGATACGCAGTATTTT
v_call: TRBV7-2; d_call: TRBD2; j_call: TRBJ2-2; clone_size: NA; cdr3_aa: CASSQQAGANTGELFF; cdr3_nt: TGTGCCAGCAGCCAGCAGGCGGGAGCTAACACCGGGGAGCTGTTTTTT
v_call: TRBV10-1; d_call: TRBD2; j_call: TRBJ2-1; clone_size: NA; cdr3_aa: CASSDPGLATSPFF; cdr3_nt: TGCGCCAGCAGTGATCCGGGACTAGCGACTTCTCCGTTCTTC
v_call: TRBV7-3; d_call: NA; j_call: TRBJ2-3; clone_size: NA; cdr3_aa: CASSLVGGPTDTQYF; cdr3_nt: TGTGCCAGCAGCTTAGTCGGCGGACCCACAGATACGCAGTATTTT
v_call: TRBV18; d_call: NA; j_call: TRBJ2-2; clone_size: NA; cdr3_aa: CASSPPGLTTGELFF; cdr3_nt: TGTGCCAGCTCACCCCCAGGGCTAACCACCGGGGAGCTGTTTTTT
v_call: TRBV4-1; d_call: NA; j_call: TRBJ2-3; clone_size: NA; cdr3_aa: CASSQVTTSSTDTQYF; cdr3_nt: TGCGCCAGCAGCCAAGTAACTACCTCTAGCACAGATACGCAGTATTTT
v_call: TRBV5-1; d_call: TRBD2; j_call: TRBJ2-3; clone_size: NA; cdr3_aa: CASSLVWSGTTDTQYF; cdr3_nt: TGCGCCAGCAGCTTGGTGTGGAGCGGGACCACAGATACGCAGTATTTT
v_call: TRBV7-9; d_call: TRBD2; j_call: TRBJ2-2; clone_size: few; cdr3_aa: CASSSLIAGGNTGELFF; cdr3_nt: TGTGCCAGCAGCTCTTTAATAGCGGGAGGAAACACCGGGGAGCTGTTTTTT
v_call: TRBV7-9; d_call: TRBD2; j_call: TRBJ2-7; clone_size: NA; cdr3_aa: CASSLGLAGAPYEQYF; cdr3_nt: TGTGCCAGCAGCTTAGGTCTGGCGGGAGCTCCCTACGAGCAGTACTTC
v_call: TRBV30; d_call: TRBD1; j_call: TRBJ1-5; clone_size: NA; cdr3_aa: CAWRKDRGQPQHF; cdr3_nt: TGTGCCTGGAGAAAAGACAGGGGCCAGCCCCAGCATTTT
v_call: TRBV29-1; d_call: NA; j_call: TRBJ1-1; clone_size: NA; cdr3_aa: CSVHSRPRHKDTEAFF; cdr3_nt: TGCAGCGTCCACAGTAGGCCGCGGCATAAGGACACTGAAGCTTTCTTT
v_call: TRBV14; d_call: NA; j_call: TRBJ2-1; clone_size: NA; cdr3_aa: CASSHGSGAYNEQFF; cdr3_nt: TGTGCCAGCAGCCATGGTAGCGGTGCCTACAATGAGCAGTTCTTC
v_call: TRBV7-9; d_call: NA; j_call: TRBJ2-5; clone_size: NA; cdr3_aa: CASSLASPGGETQYF; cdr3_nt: TGTGCCAGCAGCTTAGCGTCCCCAGGGGGGGAGACCCAGTACTTC
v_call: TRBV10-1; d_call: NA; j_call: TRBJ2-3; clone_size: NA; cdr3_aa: CASGGLTDTQYF; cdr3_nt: TGCGCCAGCGGGGGACTCACAGATACGCAGTATTTT
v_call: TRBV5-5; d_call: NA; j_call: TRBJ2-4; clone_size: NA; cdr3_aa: CASSTPLVVDGKNIQYF; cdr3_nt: TGTGCCAGCAGCACCCCCCTGGTGGTAGACGGCAAAAACATTCAGTACTTC
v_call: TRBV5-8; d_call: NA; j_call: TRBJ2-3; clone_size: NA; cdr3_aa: CASSLVLDTQYF; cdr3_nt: TGTGCCAGCAGCTTGGTTCTCGATACGCAGTATTTT
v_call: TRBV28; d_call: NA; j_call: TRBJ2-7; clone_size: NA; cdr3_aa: CASTLRQDQPYEQYF; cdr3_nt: TGTGCCAGCACCCTGAGGCAGGATCAGCCCTACGAGCAGTACTTC
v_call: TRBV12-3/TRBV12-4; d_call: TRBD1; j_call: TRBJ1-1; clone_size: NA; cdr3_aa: CASSSTGGAPAFF; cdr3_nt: TGTGCCAGCAGTTCCACAGGGGGCGCACCGGCTTTCTTT
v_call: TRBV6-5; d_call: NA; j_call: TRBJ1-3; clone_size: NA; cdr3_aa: CASLEIGNTIYF; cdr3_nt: TGTGCCAGCTTAGAGATCGGAAACACCATATATTTT
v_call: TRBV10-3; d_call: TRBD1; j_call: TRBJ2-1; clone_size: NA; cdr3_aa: CAISWDRGGLEFF; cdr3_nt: TGTGCCATCAGCTGGGACAGGGGCGGTTTGGAGTTCTTC
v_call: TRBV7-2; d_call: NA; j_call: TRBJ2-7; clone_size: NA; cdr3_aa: CASSLGGTVSNEQYF; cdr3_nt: TGTGCCAGCAGCTTAGGAGGGACGGTATCCAACGAGCAGTACTTC
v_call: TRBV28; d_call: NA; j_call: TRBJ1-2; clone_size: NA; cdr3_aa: CASSWVSEVSNYGYTF; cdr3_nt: TGTGCCAGCAGTTGGGTATCGGAGGTCTCTAACTATGGCTACACCTTC
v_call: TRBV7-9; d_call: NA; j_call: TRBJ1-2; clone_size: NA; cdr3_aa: CASSPFSQSLSELNYGYTF; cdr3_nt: TGTGCCAGCAGCCCATTTAGCCAAAGCCTTAGCGAGCTTAACTATGGCTACACCTTC